The 30 T cell receptor beta chains given below trace back to one sample, sequenced in a study of blood T cell repertoires in COVID-19. Assay used: immunoSEQ multiplex PCR; TCRdb lists only in-frame clones, some missing. The profile covers about 310,000 clones, with 85% to 90% appearing a single time and under 1.1% taken by the ten largest. Sequencing was performed on peripheral blood. The receptors shown here come from a woman aged 40 to 50 with COVID-19, enrolled during active disease.

This clone was observed once. The chain carries TRBV3-1 (or the pseudogene TRBV3-2) and TRBJ1-1, with D unclear. V gave up 3 bases and J gave up 4 bases, with 9 bases separating them. Germline assignment: CDR1 LGHDT and CDR2 YNNKEL (reference sequence). This CDR3 is 13 amino acids long. CDR3 sequence: CASSHMEGTEAFF. CDR3 sequence (DNA): TGTGCCAGCAGCCACATGGAGGGCACTGAAGCTTTCTTT.

CDR3 loop: CAWKRLGHRNSYEQYF. In DNA form, the CDR3 reads TGTGCCTGGAAGAGGTTGGGACACAGAAACTCCTACGAGCAGTACTTC. The chain has TRBV30 and TRBJ2-7; a possible D gene is TRBD1 (6 bases). This CDR3 spans 16 amino acids. V lost 4 bases, J lost 0 bases, and 19 bases lay in between. Germline V CDR1 and CDR2: GTSNPN, SVGIG (reference sequence).

The chain employs TRBV7-2 and TRBJ1-1, with 7 positions matching TRBD1. This CDR3 has 15 amino acids. Germline V lookup: CDR1 SGHTA, CDR2 FQGNSA. J was trimmed by 3 bases and V by 7 bases; bases with no gene match: 11. The CDR3 sequence is CASTYTRGSDTEAFF. The CDR3 DNA follows: TGTGCCAGCACCTACACCAGGGGGTCGGACACTGAAGCTTTCTTT. Full variable domain (remainder filled in from reference TRBV7-2 and TRBJ1-1): GAGVSQSPSNKVTEKGKDVELRCDPISGHTALYWYRQSLGQGLEFLIYFQGNSAPDKSGLPSDRFSAERTGGSVSTLTIQRTQQEDSAVYLCASTYTRGSDTEAFFGQGTRLTVV.

The rearrangement uses TRBV12-3 or TRBV12-4 and TRBJ1-3; perhaps TRBD1 as D (6 bases). This CDR3 contains 12 residues. The V end lost 10 bases, the J end lost 4 bases, and 11 bases lay between the germline ends. CDR3: CANSGAGNTIYF. Here the CDR3 DNA reads TGTGCCAACTCAGGGGCCGGAAACACCATATATTTT.

V is TRBV7-3 and J is TRBJ1-6, with D possibly matching TRBD1 (6 bases). V was shortened by 6 bases and J by 7 bases, with 10 bases between the two germline ends. CDR1 and CDR2 (germline): SGHTA, FQGTGA. The CDR3 spans 13 residues. This chain's CDR3 is CASSSDRNSPLHF. Written as DNA, the CDR3 is TGTGCCAGCAGTTCCGACAGGAATTCACCCCTCCACTTT.

V usage is TRBV29-1 and J usage is TRBJ1-3; 11 nucleotides align to TRBD1. CDR3 length: 15 residues. Looked up from germline, CDR1 is SQVTM and CDR2 is ANQGSEA. The junction had 3 bases not matched to a gene; V was cut back by 4 bases and J by 1 base. CDR3 sequence reads: CSVAGTGGSGNTIYF. The DNA of the CDR3 is TGCAGCGTTGCCGGGACAGGGGGATCTGGAAACACCATATATTTT.

The rearrangement joins TRBV7-8 to TRBJ2-5; 13 bases align to TRBD2. Per the germline V gene, CDR1 is SGHVS and CDR2 is FQNEAQ. CDR3 size: 18 residues. The J segment lost 2 bases and the V segment lost 5 bases, leaving 11 bases of the junction unmatched. In DNA form, the CDR3 reads TGTGCCAGCAGCCCACGACTAGCGGGGGGCGAACTACAAGAGACCCAGTACTTC. Translating gives CASSPRLAGGELQETQYF.

This clone was seen a single time. V usage is TRBV9 and J usage is TRBJ1-1; tentatively, D is TRBD1 (5 bases). The germline gives CDR1 SGDLS, CDR2 YYNGEE. Trimming shortened V by 0 bases and J by 0 bases, and 9 bases separated the two germline ends. The CDR3 is made up of 15 amino acids. The DNA of the CDR3 is TGTGCCAGCAGCGTAGAAGGGACTCTGAACACTGAAGCTTTCTTT. Amino acids: CASSVEGTLNTEAFF.

This chain links TRBV6-5 with TRBJ2-2; tentative D call: TRBD2 (5 bases). Germline CDR1 reads MNHEY; CDR2 reads SVGAGI. The CDR3 runs to 14 residues. Trimming removed 2 bases at V and 4 bases at J, with 8 bases between. CDR3 in amino acids: CASSYRERTGELFF. Here the CDR3 DNA reads TGTGCCAGCAGTTACCGGGAACGCACCGGGGAGCTGTTTTTT.

The rearrangement uses TRBV5-1 and TRBJ1-1; 8 nucleotides agree with TRBD1. Germline CDR1 and CDR2: SGHRS and YFSETQ. V was pared by 4 bases and J by 1 base, with 3 bases of the junction left unmatched. The CDR3 has 14 amino acids. The CDR3 reads CASSGTGQNTEAFF. The DNA for the CDR3 is TGCGCCAGCAGCGGGACAGGCCAGAACACTGAAGCTTTCTTT.

V usage is TRBV5-4 and J usage is TRBJ2-7; a weak D match, TRBD2 (5 bases). Germline values: CDR1 SGHNT, CDR2 YYREEE (reference sequence). This CDR3 is 12 amino acids long. Between the trimmed V and J ends, which lost 0 bases and 6 bases, there was a span of 7 bases. The chain's CDR3 is CASSLVAGEQYF. CDR3 nucleotides: TGTGCCAGCAGCTTGGTTGCGGGCGAGCAGTACTTC. Full variable domain (outside the CDR3, taken from reference TRBV5-4 and TRBJ2-7): ETGVTQSPTHLIKTRGQQVTLRCSSQSGHNTVSWYQQALGQGPQFIFQYYREEENGRGNFPPRFSGLQFPNYSSELNVNALELDDSALYLCASSLVAGEQYFGPGTRLTVT.

The gene calls are TRBV27 and TRBJ1-5, with a tentative D call TRBD1 (6 bases). Looked up from germline, CDR1 is MNHEY and CDR2 is SMNVEV (reference sequence). The CDR3 runs 13 residues. Trimming removed 10 bases from V and 4 bases from J, with 14 bases in between. The DNA for the CDR3 is TGTGCCACATCCGGGGGGCAGAATCAGCCCCAGCATTTT. Amino acids: CATSGGQNQPQHF.

The rearrangement links TRBV5-4 to TRBJ1-2; the D gene is possibly TRBD1 (6 bases). The CDR3 length is 13 residues. The V end was cut by 1 base, the J end by 5 bases, with 9 bases between. Germline CDR1 and CDR2: SGHNT and YYREEE (reference sequence). CDR3 protein: CASSLLGAYGYTF. Here the CDR3 DNA reads TGTGCCAGCAGCTTGCTGGGGGCGTATGGCTACACCTTC.

CDR3: CASTVSLDTQYF. The CDR3 region has the DNA TGTGCCAGCACCGTGAGTTTGGATACGCAGTATTTT. The chain recombines TRBV12-3 or TRBV12-4 with TRBJ2-3; D ambiguous. V was shortened by 7 bases and J by 6 bases, with 11 bases between the two germline ends. This CDR3 spans 12 amino acids.

This clone has only a few counts. The V call is TRBV19, the J call TRBJ1-2; weak D call: TRBD1 (5 bases). The CDR3 consists of 15 residues. Germline CDR1 reads LNHDA; CDR2 reads SQIVND (reference sequence). V lost 6 bases to trimming and J lost 4 bases, with 18 bases between them. The CDR3, as DNA: TGTGCCAGTAGCCCTCCAGAGCGGGGGATCTATGGCTACACCTTC. This translates into CASSPPERGIYGYTF.

The chain couples TRBV5-1 to TRBJ1-1; 10 nucleotides align to TRBD1. CDR3 size: 13 residues. Per germline, CDR1 SGHRS and CDR2 YFSETQ. J lost 5 bases, V lost 4 bases, and 2 bases had no gene match. In DNA form, the CDR3 reads TGCGCCAGCAGCCCGGACAGGGGGACTGAAGCTTTCTTT. It specifies CASSPDRGTEAFF.

There are a few counts of this clone. The V and J genes are TRBV6-5 and TRBJ2-2; no definite D call. CDR1 is MNHEY, CDR2 SVGAGI, per germline. Trimming left V 4 bases short and J 3 bases short, with 9 bases between. This CDR3 is built from 14 residues. CDR3 nucleotides: TGTGCCAGCAGTTCCACTCGGGACACCGGGGAGCTGTTTTTT. It codes for CASSSTRDTGELFF.

This rearrangement joins TRBV12-3 or TRBV12-4 to TRBJ2-7; 7 nucleotides agree with TRBD1. The CDR3 is 13 residues long. Trimming at V came to 5 bases and at J to 5 bases, leaving 6 bases not matched to a gene. CDR3 sequence (DNA): TGTGCCAGCAGTCTCGACAGGGCACACGAGCAGTACTTC. Protein: CASSLDRAHEQYF.

The rearrangement uses TRBV7-8 and TRBJ1-2, with 8 bases that match TRBD1. Germline CDR1 is SGHVS and CDR2 is FQNEAQ. Trimming at V came to 0 bases and at J to 1 base, leaving 1 base not matched to a gene. The CDR3 totals 15 residues. The CDR3 region has the DNA TGTGCCAGCAGCTTAGCGGGACAGGTTAACTATGGCTACACCTTC. Amino acids: CASSLAGQVNYGYTF.

This chain uses TRBV4-3 with TRBJ1-2, with D possibly being TRBD1 (5 bases). V was trimmed by 0 bases and J by 3 bases, leaving 23 bases between them. Germline V gene data show CDR1 as LGHNA and CDR2 as YSLEER. The CDR3 spans 19 residues. The CDR3 DNA sequence: TGCGCCAGCAGCCAAGAGTTCCCCGGGACTTCGCGCCAGGACTATGGCTACACCTTC. Encoded protein: CASSQEFPGTSRQDYGYTF.

In nucleotides, the CDR3 is TGTGCCAGCAGCGGTGAAAAACCCGGGACAGGGGTTGCCTACGAGCAGTACTTC. Amino acids: CASSGEKPGTGVAYEQYF. The chain joins TRBV9 to TRBJ2-7; TRBD1 agrees at 10 bases. Per germline, CDR1 SGDLS and CDR2 YYNGEE. CDR3 length: 18 residues. The V and J ends lost 3 bases and 2 bases, in that order; junction bases with no gene match: 14.

The rearrangement links TRBV14 to TRBJ2-3; a possible D gene is TRBD2 (6 bases). The V end lost 6 bases, the J end lost 0 bases, and 13 bases lay between the germline ends. The germline CDR1 and CDR2 sequences are SGHDN and FVKESK. The CDR3 totals 15 residues. This CDR3 reads CASSRGLRSTDTQYF. Here the CDR3 DNA reads TGTGCCAGCAGTCGGGGACTTCGTAGCACAGATACGCAGTATTTT.

CDR3 DNA sequence: TGTGCCAGCAGCTTAAGGGGTAGCACAGATACGCAGTATTTT. Its translation is CASSLRGSTDTQYF. V and J are TRBV5-4 and TRBJ2-3, with D possibly TRBD1 on 5 matching bases. The CDR3 totals 14 residues. Trimming cost V 2 bases and J 0 bases, with 7 bases left between them. Germline V gene data show CDR1 as SGHNT and CDR2 as YYREEE (reference sequence).

V is TRBV4-3 and J is TRBJ2-1, with TRBD1 identical over 7 bases. This CDR3 has 17 residues. The germline V gene encodes CDR1 LGHNA and CDR2 YSLEER. V lost 0 bases, J lost 2 bases, and 7 bases stayed unmatched. The chain's CDR3 is CASSQDLPGQTYNEQFF. The CDR3 coding sequence is TGCGCCAGCAGCCAAGATCTTCCGGGACAGACCTACAATGAGCAGTTCTTC.

This chain joins TRBV4-1 and TRBJ2-5, with no clear D. V lost 3 bases and J lost 2, with 10 bases in between. Per the germline V gene, CDR1 is MGHRA and CDR2 is YSYEKL. The CDR3 has 14 residues. The CDR3 here is CASSHLLKQETQYF. The CDR3 nucleotides are TGCGCCAGCAGCCATTTACTGAAGCAAGAGACCCAGTACTTC.

The table lists this clone with a count of one. This chain links TRBV6-2 or TRBV6-3 with TRBJ2-7; TRBD2 might be the D (6 bases). This CDR3 has 14 residues. V lost 3 bases and J 1 base, leaving 10 bases between the germline ends. Germline V gene data show CDR1 as MNHEY and CDR2 as SVGEGT. CDR3 sequence: CASSYSGVSYEQYF. CDR3 DNA: TGTGCCAGCAGTTATTCGGGGGTATCCTACGAGCAGTACTTC.

The chain employs TRBV15 and TRBJ1-2, with 8 nucleotides matching TRBD1. The V and J ends lost 3 bases and 8 bases, in that order; junction bases with no gene match: 11. The CDR3 totals 15 residues. Germline V CDR1 and CDR2: LNHNV, YYDKDF (reference sequence). DNA for the CDR3: TGTGCCACCAGCAGGGATCTGCAGGGGGCAGGAGGCTACACCTTC. It specifies CATSRDLQGAGGYTF.

The rearrangement links TRBV9 to TRBJ2-7; D possibly corresponds to TRBD2 (6 bases). The CDR3 is made up of 16 amino acids. Germline V gene data show CDR1 as SGDLS and CDR2 as YYNGEE. Trimming removed 3 bases from V and 4 bases from J, with 20 bases in between. The DNA of the CDR3 is TGTGCCAGCAGCGAGGCGGGAAATAAGGGTTCGTACGAGCAGTACTTC. This sequence encodes CASSEAGNKGSYEQYF.

Comment on this clone: Other DNA variants within this sample encode the same CDR3. The chain is built from TRBV19 and TRBJ1-2; TRBD1 matches 10 bases. The CDR3 extends over 13 amino acids. In germline, CDR1 is LNHDA, CDR2 SQIVND (reference sequence). After removal of 8 bases from V and 1 base from J, the junction contained 1 base not matched to a gene. Here the CDR3 reads CASRDRGNYGYTF. The CDR3 DNA is TGTGCCAGTCGGGACAGGGGTAACTATGGCTACACCTTC.

The genes are TRBV9 and TRBJ2-1; tentative D call: TRBD2 (5 bases). Germline CDR1 and CDR2: SGDLS and YYNGEE. Trimming took off 4 bases at V and 6 bases at J, with 17 bases between the two ends. This CDR3 is built from 15 residues. CDR3 nucleotides: TGTGCCAGCAGCCCCCATCCGGACTGGCCCAATGAGCAGTTCTTC. Translated, it gives CASSPHPDWPNEQFF.